This T cell receptor (beta chain) was obtained from a study of vaccination effects on CD4 cells after COVID-19. Study observations and caveats: Small numbers of convalescent patients limited the study. It also lacked early post-infection timepoints. At late timepoints after vaccination, vaccine- and infection-induced clones shrank markedly. Researchers report that only 1 of 255 vaccine-induced clones in healthy vaccinees cross-reacted with common cold coronaviruses.

Worth noting for this clone: The antigen is unknown.

Expansion with viral peptide pools was applied to antigen-specific CD4+ T cells by the ViraFEST assay prior to sequencing. Researchers isolated CD4+ T cells once ten to eleven days of culture had elapsed. Vaccine recipients had no previous SARS-CoV-2 infection; their nucleocapsid antibodies were negative. The authors exchanged half the medium for IL-2 medium on days 3 and 7. This CDR3 is 18 amino acids long. J gave up 6 bases and V 3 bases, and 16 bases lay outside the gene matches. Germline V lookup: CDR1 SGDLS, CDR2 YYNGEE. Produced via immunoSEQ multiplex PCR; TCRdb's table is partial and in-frame only. The sample has 73,000 or so clones; around 79% are singletons.

The sequences come from CD4+ T cells from PBMCs cultured with SARS-CoV-2 spike peptides, collected before COVID-19 vaccination. The chain links TRBV9 to TRBJ2-1, with 9 bases matching TRBD1. This sequence originates from a human donor who received a COVID-19 vaccine. The CDR3 DNA follows: TGTGCCAGCAGCGGGAAGTCTCGGACCGGGACAGGGACCAATGAGCAGTTCTTC. This codes for CASSGKSRTGTGTNEQFF.